This TCR beta chain was captured in a study of spatial heterogeneity in lung cancer. Study results and caveats: Higher tumor mutation counts went along with higher counts of expanded intratumoral alpha and beta TCRs. Coverage was estimated at roughly 7.2% of tumor T cells for alpha chains and approximately 13% for beta chains.

The time point is: sample taken at primary tumor resection. Donors were under 90 untreated early-stage non-small cell lung cancer patients. Turning to this clonotype: Its antigen remains unknown.

Single TCR cDNA molecules each had their own unique molecular identifier. TCRdb processed the 5' RACE reads anew with MiXCR; each CDR3 protein has one entry. Here the sample spans thousands of distinct CDR3 sequences, over 5% being singletons. Looked up from germline, CDR1 is LNHDA and CDR2 is SQIVND (reference sequence). V lost 7 bases to trimming and J lost 3 bases, with 13 bases between them. The CDR3 has 14 amino acids. The receptor comes from a male donor with early-stage non-small cell lung cancer. The rearrangement joins TRBV19 to TRBJ1-5, with D hard to call. Source: lung tumor tissue, taken at surgery. Here the CDR3 DNA reads TGTGCCAGTAAGCCCAAGGGTGCCAATCAGCCCCAGCATTTT. Residues: CASKPKGANQPQHF.